The 25 T cell receptor beta chains given below trace back to one sample, sequenced in a study of blood T cell repertoires in COVID-19. Only in-frame clones appear in the TCRdb table, and some are missing; sequencing was by immunoSEQ multiplex PCR. The sample records about 84,000 clones, around 83% being singletons. Sequenced material: peripheral blood. These receptors were collected from a man at least 80 years old with active or convalescent COVID-19.

CDR3 sequence: CASSLAGRRRINQPQHF. CDR3 coding DNA: TGTGCCAGCAGCTTGGCGGGTCGACGGCGCATCAATCAGCCCCAGCATTTT. The chain employs TRBV5-7 and TRBJ1-5; no firm D call. TRBV5-7 is reported as an ORF; its role is uncertain. The CDR3 runs 17 residues. The V and J ends lost 0 bases and 3 bases respectively, with 16 bases between them.

The J gene is TRBJ1-1, the V gene TRBV7-8; no firm D call. Trimming left V 5 bases short and J 0 bases short, with 7 bases between. CDR3 size: 13 residues. Germline-derived CDR1 and CDR2 are SGHVS and FQNEAQ. For the CDR3, the DNA is TGTGCCAGCAGCCGTCAGATGAACACTGAAGCTTTCTTT. Amino acid sequence: CASSRQMNTEAFF.

CDR3 coding DNA: TGTGCCACCAGCAGGGGACAGGGGGGTTCTAATGAAAAACTGTTTTTT. This translates into CATSRGQGGSNEKLFF. The chain has TRBV15 and TRBJ1-4; 11 positions agree with TRBD1. V dropped 3 bases and J dropped 3; count of bases not matched to a gene: 3. Germline V gene sequence: CDR1 LNHNV, CDR2 YYDKDF (reference sequence). CDR3 size: 16 residues.

Regarding this clone: A junction end diverges from the germline sequence, so it may reflect a read error. V is TRBV7-7 and J is TRBJ2-3; no definite D call. The length of the CDR3 is 14 residues. Germline loops: CDR1 SSHAT, CDR2 FNYEAQ (reference sequence). As DNA, the CDR3 is TGTGCTAGCAGCTTAGTTTTGGGCGCAGATACGCAGTATTTT. Amino acids: CASSLVLGADTQYF. Full variable domain (remainder filled in from reference TRBV7-7 and TRBJ2-3): GAGVSQSPRYKVTKRGQDVTLRCDPISSHATLYWYQQALGQGPEFLTYFNYEAQPDKSGLPSDRFSAERPEGSISTLTIQRTEQRDSAMYRCASSLVLGADTQYFGPGTRLTVL.

The chain combines TRBV10-1 with TRBJ2-1, with 12 bases fitting TRBD2. This CDR3 region has 15 residues. V gave up 0 bases and J gave up 12 bases; unmatched junction bases: 6. The germline V gene has CDR1 WNHNN and CDR2 SYGVQD (reference sequence). CDR3 sequence: CASSESRLAGAGQFF. In nucleotides, the CDR3 is TGCGCCAGCAGTGAGTCGAGACTAGCGGGAGCAGGGCAGTTCTTC.

The J gene is TRBJ1-4, the V gene TRBV5-1; no reliable D call. Trimming removed 5 bases from V and 3 bases from J, with 11 bases in between. The germline gives CDR1 SGHRS, CDR2 YFSETQ. The CDR3 loop spans 14 amino acids. The CDR3 DNA sequence: TGCGCCAGCAGTCGGGAGGGTGCTAATGAAAAACTGTTTTTT. Translated, it gives CASSREGANEKLFF.

The rearrangement links TRBV10-1 to TRBJ2-7; 7 bases line up with TRBD2. CDR1 and CDR2 from the germline V gene are WNHNN and SYGVQD (reference sequence). The CDR3 extends over 14 amino acids. Losses at the gene ends were 5 bases for V and 5 bases for J; bases not matched to a gene: 9. CDR3 in amino acids: CASSRSGLPHEQYF. The CDR3 DNA reads TGCGCCAGCAGTAGGTCGGGACTACCCCACGAGCAGTACTTC.

As concerns this clone: The sample holds other DNA sequences that translate to the same CDR3. The rearrangement uses TRBV27 and TRBJ1-4; D not resolved. The germline V gene encodes CDR1 MNHEY and CDR2 SMNVEV (reference sequence). The CDR3 covers 12 residues. Trimming took 4 bases from V and 7 from J, leaving 7 bases between them. The CDR3 bases are TGTGCCAGCAGTTACCGGGGTGAAAAACTGTTTTTT. This sequence encodes CASSYRGEKLFF.

The V gene is TRBV7-2, the J gene TRBJ2-5; 12 nucleotides align to TRBD2. The CDR3 length is 16 residues. In germline, CDR1 is SGHTA, CDR2 FQGNSA. V was pared by 3 bases and J by 5 bases, with 7 bases of the junction left unmatched. CDR3: CASSFRSSGRGETQYF. As DNA, the CDR3 is TGTGCCAGCAGCTTCCGATCTAGCGGGAGGGGGGAGACCCAGTACTTC.

This clone showed up just once. This chain uses TRBV7-3 with TRBJ1-1, with TRBD1 matching over 7 bases. The CDR3 runs 13 residues. Germline CDR1 and CDR2: SGHTA and FQGTGA. J lost 7 bases, V lost 2 bases, and 4 bases had no gene match. Here the CDR3 reads CASSLARDSEAFF. As DNA, the CDR3 is TGTGCCAGCAGCTTAGCCCGGGACAGTGAAGCTTTCTTT. Together with reference TRBV7-3 and TRBJ1-1, the CDR3 gives the full variable domain: GAGVSQTPSNKVTEKGKYVELRCDPISGHTALYWYRQSLGQGPEFLIYFQGTGAADDSGLPNDRFFAVRPEGSVSTLKIQRTERGDSAVYLCASSLARDSEAFFGQGTRLTVV.

The V gene is TRBV18, the J gene TRBJ1-4; TRBD1 aligns across 9 bases. V lost 3 bases to trimming and J lost 7 bases; unmatched junction nucleotides: 9. The germline CDR1 and CDR2 sequences are KGHSH and LQKENI. The CDR3 has 16 amino acids. CDR3 nucleotides: TGTGCCAGCTCACCCAGGCCGGGGACAGGGACTGAAAAACTGTTTTTT. As protein: CASSPRPGTGTEKLFF.

V and J are TRBV7-3 and TRBJ2-1; 7 nucleotides align to TRBD1. The ends lost 5 bases at V and 7 bases at J; junction bases unmatched: 5. Germline CDR1 is SGHTA and CDR2 is FQGTGA. The CDR3 is 13 residues long. CDR3 sequence (DNA): TGTGCCAGCAGCATGACAGGGTTGAATGAGCAGTTCTTC. Its translation: CASSMTGLNEQFF.

The sample holds a few counts of this clone. The chain employs TRBV7-9 and TRBJ2-7; D possibly corresponds to TRBD1 (5 bases). The CDR3 extends over 15 amino acids. V was shortened by 5 bases and J by 3 bases, with 17 bases between the two germline ends. Germline lookup yields CDR1 SEHNR and CDR2 FQNEAQ (reference sequence). CDR3 protein: CASSPNAAGNYEQYF. The CDR3 DNA reads TGTGCCAGCAGCCCCAACGCTGCAGGGAACTACGAGCAGTACTTC.

The V call is TRBV27, the J call TRBJ1-4; D is unclear. V shed 8 bases and J shed 4 bases, with 14 bases lying between them. The CDR3 has 14 amino acids. The germline gives CDR1 MNHEY, CDR2 SMNVEV (reference sequence). The chain's CDR3 is CASAREPINEKLFF. In DNA form, the CDR3 reads TGTGCCAGCGCCCGGGAACCGATTAATGAAAAACTGTTTTTT.

The rearrangement links TRBV5-5 to TRBJ1-4; 9 bases are a match to TRBD1. The CDR3 consists of 15 residues. J gave up 7 bases and V 5 bases, and 9 bases lay outside the gene matches. Germline V CDR1 and CDR2: SGHKS, YYEKEE (reference sequence). CDR3 sequence (DNA): TGTGCCAGCAGTGATCCGGGACAGGGCGGTGAAAAACTGTTTTTT. Translation gives CASSDPGQGGEKLFF.

This clone was counted between two and nine times. The CDR3 nucleotides are TGTGCCAGCAGCTCGGGACAGTCCTCCTACAATGAGCAGTTCTTC. Translation gives CASSSGQSSYNEQFF. This rearrangement joins TRBV5-5 to TRBJ2-1; 7 bases line up with TRBD1. The CDR3 spans 15 residues. Germline loops: CDR1 SGHKS, CDR2 YYEKEE (reference sequence). Unmatched junction bases numbered 3, after V lost 3 bases and J lost 0 bases.

The chain has TRBV7-2 and TRBJ1-3; 7 bases agree with TRBD1. Germline trimming cut 1 base from V and 0 bases from J; bases unmatched to any gene: 3. Germline V lookup: CDR1 SGHTA, CDR2 FQGNSA. The CDR3 consists of 16 residues. CDR3 DNA sequence: TGTGCCAGCAGCTTAGGACAGGGAATCTCTGGAAACACCATATATTTT. Translation: CASSLGQGISGNTIYF.

The chain is built from TRBV27 and TRBJ2-1; TRBD1 aligns across 7 bases. Germline CDR1 is MNHEY and CDR2 is SMNVEV (reference sequence). This CDR3 is built from 14 residues. V gave up 6 bases and J gave up 7 bases; unmatched junction bases: 9. The CDR3 coding sequence is TGTGCCAGCAGGCCGGGACAGTGGACAAATGAGCAGTTCTTC. Amino acids: CASRPGQWTNEQFF.

This chain links TRBV5-6 with TRBJ1-3; the D gene is possibly TRBD1 (6 bases). The CDR3 is 17 amino acids. The V end was cut by 4 bases, the J end by 0 bases, with 17 bases between. CDR1 and CDR2 (germline): SGHDT, YYEEEE. The CDR3: CASSLPGHLYSGNTIYF. The CDR3 bases are TGTGCCAGCAGCCTACCGGGACACCTCTACTCTGGAAACACCATATATTTT. Filled out from reference TRBV5-6 and TRBJ1-3, the complete variable domain reads DAGVTQSPTHLIKTRGQQVTLRCSPKSGHDTVSWYQQALGQGPQFIFQYYEEEERQRGNFPDRFSGHQFPNYSSELNVNALLLGDSALYLCASSLPGHLYSGNTIYFGEGSWLTVV.

The J gene is TRBJ2-2, the V gene TRBV11-1; TRBD2 aligns across 10 bases. The germline V gene has CDR1 SGHAT and CDR2 FQDESV (reference sequence). Germline trimming cut 1 base from V and 7 bases from J; bases unmatched to any gene: 6. This CDR3 has 16 amino acids. Here the CDR3 reads CASSLGASGGVGELFF. DNA for the CDR3: TGTGCCAGCAGCTTAGGGGCTAGCGGGGGCGTCGGGGAGCTGTTTTTT.

The CDR3 loop is CASSEGMQGYNEQFF. DNA of the CDR3: TGTGCCAGCAGCGAGGGGATGCAGGGCTACAATGAGCAGTTCTTC. The rearrangement uses TRBV9 and TRBJ2-1; a weak D match, TRBD1 (5 bases). V lost 3 bases to trimming and J lost 3 bases, with 13 bases between them. This CDR3 comprises 15 residues. Germline CDR1 reads SGDLS; CDR2 reads YYNGEE.

This clone came up a few times. V gene TRBV9 combines with J gene TRBJ1-6, with D hard to call. The germline V gene has CDR1 SGDLS and CDR2 YYNGEE. The CDR3 is made up of 15 amino acids. Between the trimmed V and J ends, which lost 1 base and 8 bases, there was a span of 13 bases. The CDR3: CASSVQPGIDSPLHF. The CDR3 DNA follows: TGTGCCAGCAGCGTACAGCCGGGTATAGATTCACCCCTCCACTTT. Based on the CDR3 plus reference TRBV9 and TRBJ1-6, the full variable domain is DSGVTQTPKHLITATGQRVTLRCSPRSGDLSVYWYQQSLDQGLQFLIQYYNGEERAKGNILERFSAQQFPDLHSELNLSSLELGDSALYFCASSVQPGIDSPLHFGNGTRLTVT.

The rearrangement joins TRBV6-5 to TRBJ2-7; the D gene is possibly TRBD1 (6 bases). V gave up 6 bases and J gave up 1 base, with 16 bases separating them. The CDR3 sequence is 15 residues long. Germline assignment: CDR1 MNHEY and CDR2 SVGAGI. The CDR3 nucleotides read TGTGCCAGCAGCAATCTCCGACAGGTATCCTACGAGCAGTACTTC. This sequence encodes CASSNLRQVSYEQYF.

This clone was seen just once. The V gene is TRBV19, the J gene TRBJ2-1, with 14 nucleotides matching TRBD2. From germline, CDR1 is LNHDA and CDR2 SQIVND (reference sequence). The CDR3 spans 16 residues. V was pared by 4 bases and J by 8 bases, with 7 bases of the junction left unmatched. CDR3 amino acids: CASSTGPGLAGDEQFF. In nucleotides, the CDR3 is TGTGCCAGTAGTACTGGGCCGGGACTAGCGGGAGATGAGCAGTTCTTC. Based on the CDR3 plus reference TRBV19 and TRBJ2-1, the full variable domain is DGGITQSPKYLFRKEGQNVTLSCEQNLNHDAMYWYRQDPGQGLRLIYYSQIVNDFQKGDIAEGYSVSREKKESFPLTVTSAQKNPTAFYLCASSTGPGLAGDEQFFGPGTRLTVL.

The rearrangement links TRBV30 to TRBJ1-5, with 9 bases lining up with TRBD1. V was pared by 2 bases and J by 2 bases, with 10 bases of the junction left unmatched. Germline V gene sequence: CDR1 GTSNPN, CDR2 SVGIG (reference sequence). The CDR3 is made up of 17 amino acids. The chain's CDR3 is CAWSLPRDRVGNQPQHF. In nucleotides, the CDR3 is TGTGCCTGGAGTCTGCCTCGGGACAGGGTAGGCAATCAGCCCCAGCATTTT. Drawing the rest from reference TRBV30 and TRBJ1-5, the complete variable domain is SQTIHQWPATLVQPVGSPLSLECTVEGTSNPNLYWYRQAAGRGLQLLFYSVGIGQISSEVPQNLSASRPQDRQFILSSKKLLLSDSGFYLCAWSLPRDRVGNQPQHFGDGTRLSIL.